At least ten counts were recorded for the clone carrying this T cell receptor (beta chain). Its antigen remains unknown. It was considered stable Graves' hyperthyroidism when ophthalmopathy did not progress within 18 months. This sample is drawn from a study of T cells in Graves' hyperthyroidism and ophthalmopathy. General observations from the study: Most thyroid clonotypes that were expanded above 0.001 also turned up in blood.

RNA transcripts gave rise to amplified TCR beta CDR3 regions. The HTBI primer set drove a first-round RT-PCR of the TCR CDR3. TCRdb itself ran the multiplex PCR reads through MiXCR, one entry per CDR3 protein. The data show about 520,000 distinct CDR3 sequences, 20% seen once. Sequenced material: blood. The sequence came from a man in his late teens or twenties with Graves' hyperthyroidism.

The CDR3 bases are TGCAGTGCGGAGGGTACGGGTCTAACTTTGGACGAGCAGTACTTC. It yields the protein CSAEGTGLTLDEQYF. The chain recombines TRBV20-1 with TRBJ2-7; tentative D call: TRBD2 (6 bases). From germline, CDR1 is DFQATT and CDR2 SNEGSKA (reference sequence). The V end was cut by 6 bases, the J end by 5 bases, with 23 bases between. The CDR3 totals 15 residues.